These 5 T cell receptor beta chains came from one sample sequenced in a study of blood T cell repertoires in COVID-19. The protocol was immunoSEQ multiplex PCR, while the TCRdb copy is restricted to in-frame clones and leaves out a portion. The sample holds roughly 220,000 clones, over 75% seen once. Source material: peripheral blood. All receptors come from an elderly man with acute or convalescent COVID-19.

In DNA form, the CDR3 reads TGTGCCAGCAGGCGACAGGGGGCGAATTCACCCCTCCACTTT. Protein product: CASRRQGANSPLHF. The rearrangement uses TRBV27 and TRBJ1-6, with TRBD1 matching 10 bases. V shed 6 bases, J shed 7 bases, and the junction held 3 bases outside the gene matches. Germline CDR1 and CDR2: MNHEY and SMNVEV (reference sequence). The CDR3 spans 14 residues.

This chain uses TRBV29-1 with TRBJ1-4, with D unresolved. CDR1 is SQVTM, CDR2 ANQGSEA, per germline. The length of the CDR3 is 11 residues. Trimming took 4 bases from V and 5 from J, leaving 5 bases between them. The CDR3, as DNA: TGCAGCGTTGGCGGGAATGAAAAACTGTTTTTT. It encodes CSVGGNEKLFF.

This clone was seen once. V is TRBV6-5 and J is TRBJ1-1; D possibly corresponds to TRBD1 (6 bases). Per the germline V gene, CDR1 is MNHEY and CDR2 is SVGAGI. Trimming removed 7 bases from V and 4 bases from J, with 10 bases in between. The CDR3 covers 12 residues. The CDR3 region is CASTGVGTEAFF. CDR3 sequence (DNA): TGTGCCAGCACAGGGGTGGGCACTGAAGCTTTCTTT.

V gene TRBV9 combines with J gene TRBJ2-1; 14 bases line up with TRBD2. The germline gives CDR1 SGDLS, CDR2 YYNGEE. The CDR3 loop spans 18 amino acids. J was trimmed by 7 bases and V by 4 bases; bases with no gene match: 13. The CDR3 DNA reads as TGTGCCAGCAGCCAAAGGGGACTAGCGGGAGATTACGGGAATGAGCAGTTCTTC. Translated, it gives CASSQRGLAGDYGNEQFF.

The chain recombines TRBV29-1 with TRBJ1-2; D may be TRBD1 (5 bases). The CDR3 totals 13 residues. Trimming removed 2 bases from V and 7 bases from J, with 14 bases in between. In germline, CDR1 is SQVTM, CDR2 ANQGSEA. The CDR3 DNA sequence: TGCAGCGTTGAATTACTGGGTAGGGGTGGCTACACCTTC. Its protein product is CSVELLGRGGYTF.